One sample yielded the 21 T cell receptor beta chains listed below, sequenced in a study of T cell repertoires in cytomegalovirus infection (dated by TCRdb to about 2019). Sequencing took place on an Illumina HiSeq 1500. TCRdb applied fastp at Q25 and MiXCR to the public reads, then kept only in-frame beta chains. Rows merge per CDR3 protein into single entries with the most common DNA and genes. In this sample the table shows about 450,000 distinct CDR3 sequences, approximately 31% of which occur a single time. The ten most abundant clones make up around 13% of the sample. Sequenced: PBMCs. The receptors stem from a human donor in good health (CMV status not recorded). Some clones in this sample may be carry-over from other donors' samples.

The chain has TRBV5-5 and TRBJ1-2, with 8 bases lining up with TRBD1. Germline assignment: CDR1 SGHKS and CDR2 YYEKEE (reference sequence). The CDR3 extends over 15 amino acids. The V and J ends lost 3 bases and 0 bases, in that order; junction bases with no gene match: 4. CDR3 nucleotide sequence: TGTGCCAGCAGCTCCAGGACAGGGACTAACTATGGCTACACCTTC. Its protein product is CASSSRTGTNYGYTF.

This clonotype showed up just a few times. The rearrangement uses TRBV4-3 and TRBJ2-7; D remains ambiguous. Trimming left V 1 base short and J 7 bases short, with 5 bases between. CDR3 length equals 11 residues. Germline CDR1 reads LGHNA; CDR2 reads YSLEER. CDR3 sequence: CASSQGQEQYF. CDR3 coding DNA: TGCGCCAGCAGCCAAGGGCAGGAGCAGTACTTC.

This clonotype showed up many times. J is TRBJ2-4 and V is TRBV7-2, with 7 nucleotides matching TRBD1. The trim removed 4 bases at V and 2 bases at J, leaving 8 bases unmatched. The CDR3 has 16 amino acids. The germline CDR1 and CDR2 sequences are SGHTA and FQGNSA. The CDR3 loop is CASSSKDRVPKNIQYF. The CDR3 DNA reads TGTGCCAGCAGCTCTAAAGACAGGGTCCCCAAAAACATTCAGTACTTC.

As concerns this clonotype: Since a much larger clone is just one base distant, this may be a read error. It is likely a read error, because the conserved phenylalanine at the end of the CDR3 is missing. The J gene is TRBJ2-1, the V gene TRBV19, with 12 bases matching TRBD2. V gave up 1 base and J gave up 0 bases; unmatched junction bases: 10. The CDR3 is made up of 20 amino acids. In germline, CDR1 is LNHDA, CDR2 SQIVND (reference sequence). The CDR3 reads CASSIGSGLAGPSSYNEQFL. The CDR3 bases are TGTGCCAGTAGTATAGGGAGTGGACTAGCGGGGCCTAGCTCCTACAATGAGCAGTTCTTA.

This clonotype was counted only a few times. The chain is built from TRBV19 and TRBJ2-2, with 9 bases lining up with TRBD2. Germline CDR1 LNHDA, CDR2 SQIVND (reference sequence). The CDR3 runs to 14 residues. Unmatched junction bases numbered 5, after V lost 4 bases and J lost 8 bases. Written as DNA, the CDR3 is TGTGCCAGTAGTAAGGCGGGGGGGCCGGGGGAGCTGTTTTTT. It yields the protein CASSKAGGPGELFF.

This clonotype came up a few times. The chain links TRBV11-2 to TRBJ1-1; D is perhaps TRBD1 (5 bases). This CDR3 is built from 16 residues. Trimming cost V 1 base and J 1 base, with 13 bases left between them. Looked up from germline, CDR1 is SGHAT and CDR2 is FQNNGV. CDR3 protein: CASSLVSSTGNTEAFF. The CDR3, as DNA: TGTGCCAGCAGCTTAGTTAGTTCCACAGGGAACACTGAAGCTTTCTTT.

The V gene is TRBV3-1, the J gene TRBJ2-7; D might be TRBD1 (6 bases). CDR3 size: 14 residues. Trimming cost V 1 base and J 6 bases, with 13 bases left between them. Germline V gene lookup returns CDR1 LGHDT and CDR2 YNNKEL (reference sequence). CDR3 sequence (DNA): TGTGCCAGCAGCCAAGCTACAGGGCATCTCGAGCAGTACTTC. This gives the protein CASSQATGHLEQYF.

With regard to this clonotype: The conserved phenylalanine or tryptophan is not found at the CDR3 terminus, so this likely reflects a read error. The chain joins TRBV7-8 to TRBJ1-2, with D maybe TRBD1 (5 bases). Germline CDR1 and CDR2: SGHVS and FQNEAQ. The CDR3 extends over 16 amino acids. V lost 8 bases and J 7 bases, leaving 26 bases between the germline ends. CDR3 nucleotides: TGTGCCAGCGGCCGTGTAGGGGCCCGGGTTGAGGTTGGCTACACCTTG. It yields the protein CASGRVGARVEVGYTL.

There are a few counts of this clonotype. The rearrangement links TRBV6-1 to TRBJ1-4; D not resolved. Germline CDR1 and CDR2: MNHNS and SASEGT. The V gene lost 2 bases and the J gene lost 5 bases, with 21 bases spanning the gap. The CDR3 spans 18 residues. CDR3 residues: CASSEWFVGARPNEKLFF. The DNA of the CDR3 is TGTGCCAGCAGTGAATGGTTTGTTGGCGCCAGACCGAATGAAAAACTGTTTTTT.

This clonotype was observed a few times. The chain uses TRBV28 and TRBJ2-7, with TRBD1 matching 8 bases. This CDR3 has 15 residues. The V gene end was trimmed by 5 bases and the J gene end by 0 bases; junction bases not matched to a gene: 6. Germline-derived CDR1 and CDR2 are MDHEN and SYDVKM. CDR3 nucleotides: TGTGCCAGCAGTCCGGACAGGGCAATCTCCTACGAGCAGTACTTC. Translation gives CASSPDRAISYEQYF. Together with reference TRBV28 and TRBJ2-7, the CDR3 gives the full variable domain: DVKVTQSSRYLVKRTGEKVFLECVQDMDHENMFWYRQDPGLGLRLIYFSYDVKMKEKGDIPEGYSVSREKKERFSLILESASTNQTSMYLCASSPDRAISYEQYFGPGTRLTVT.

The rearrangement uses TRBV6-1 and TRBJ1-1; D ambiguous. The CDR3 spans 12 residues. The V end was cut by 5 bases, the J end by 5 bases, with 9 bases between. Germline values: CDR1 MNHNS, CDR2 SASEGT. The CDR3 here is CASSQIGTEAFF. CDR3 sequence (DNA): TGTGCCAGCAGTCAAATCGGGACTGAAGCTTTCTTT.

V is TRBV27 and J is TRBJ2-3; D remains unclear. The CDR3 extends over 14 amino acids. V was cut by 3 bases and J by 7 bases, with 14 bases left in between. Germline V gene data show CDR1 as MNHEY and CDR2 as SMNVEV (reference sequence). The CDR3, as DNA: TGTGCCAGCAGTTTTGCAGCAGCCCCACATACGCAGTATTTT. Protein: CASSFAAAPHTQYF.

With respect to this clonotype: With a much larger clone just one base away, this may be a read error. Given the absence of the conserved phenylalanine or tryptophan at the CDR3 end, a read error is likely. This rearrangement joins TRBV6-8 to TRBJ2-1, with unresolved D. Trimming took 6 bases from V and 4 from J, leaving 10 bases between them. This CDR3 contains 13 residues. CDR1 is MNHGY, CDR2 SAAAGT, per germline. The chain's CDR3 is CASRPDGYNEQFL. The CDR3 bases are TGTGCCAGCAGACCGGACGGATACAATGAGCAGTTCTTA.

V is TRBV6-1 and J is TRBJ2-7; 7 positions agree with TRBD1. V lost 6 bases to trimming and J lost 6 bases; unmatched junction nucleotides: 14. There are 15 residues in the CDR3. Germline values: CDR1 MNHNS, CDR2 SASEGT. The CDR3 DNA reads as TGTGCCAGCAGCGGCAGGTCCCGAGGGGGCGTCGAGCAGTACTTC. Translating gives CASSGRSRGGVEQYF.

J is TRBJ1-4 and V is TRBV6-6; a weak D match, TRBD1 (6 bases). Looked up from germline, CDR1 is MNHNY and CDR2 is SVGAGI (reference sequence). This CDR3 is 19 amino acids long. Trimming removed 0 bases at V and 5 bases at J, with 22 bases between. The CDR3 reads CASSYSVGEGRTGNEKLFF. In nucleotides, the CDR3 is TGTGCCAGCAGTTACTCAGTGGGGGAGGGACGCACAGGGAATGAAAAACTGTTTTTT.

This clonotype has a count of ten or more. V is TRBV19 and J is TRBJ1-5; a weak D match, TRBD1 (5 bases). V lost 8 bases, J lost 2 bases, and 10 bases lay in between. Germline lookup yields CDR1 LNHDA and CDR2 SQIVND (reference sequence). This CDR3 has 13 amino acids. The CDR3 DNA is TGTGCCAGTGCAGGGACTGGCAATCAGCCCCAGCATTTT. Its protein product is CASAGTGNQPQHF.

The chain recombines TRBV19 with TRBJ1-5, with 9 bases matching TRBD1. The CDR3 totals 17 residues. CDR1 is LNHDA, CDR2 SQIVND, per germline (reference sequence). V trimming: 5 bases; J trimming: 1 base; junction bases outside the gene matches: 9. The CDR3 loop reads CASSAGTGRLSNQPQHF. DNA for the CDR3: TGTGCCAGTAGTGCCGGGACAGGGAGGCTAAGCAATCAGCCCCAGCATTTT.

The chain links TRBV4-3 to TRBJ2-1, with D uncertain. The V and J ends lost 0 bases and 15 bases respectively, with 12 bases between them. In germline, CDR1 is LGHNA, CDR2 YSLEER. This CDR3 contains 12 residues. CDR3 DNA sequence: TGCGCCAGCAGCCAAGAAACCACTGTACGGTTCTTC. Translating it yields CASSQETTVRFF.

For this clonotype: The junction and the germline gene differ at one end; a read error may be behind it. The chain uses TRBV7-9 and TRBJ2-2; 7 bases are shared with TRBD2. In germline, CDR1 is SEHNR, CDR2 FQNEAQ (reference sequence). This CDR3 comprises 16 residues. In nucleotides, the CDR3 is TGTGCCAGCAGCCCCGGACTAGTAGTGGGCCCCGGGGATCTGTTTTTT. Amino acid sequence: CASSPGLVVGPGDLFF. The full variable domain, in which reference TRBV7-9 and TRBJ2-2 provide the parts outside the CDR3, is DTGVSQNPRHKITKRGQNVTFRCDPISEHNRLYWYRQTLGQGPEFLTYFQNEAQLEKSRLLSDRFSAERPKGSFSTLEIQRTEQGDSAMYLCASSPGLVVGPGDLFFGEGSRLTVL.

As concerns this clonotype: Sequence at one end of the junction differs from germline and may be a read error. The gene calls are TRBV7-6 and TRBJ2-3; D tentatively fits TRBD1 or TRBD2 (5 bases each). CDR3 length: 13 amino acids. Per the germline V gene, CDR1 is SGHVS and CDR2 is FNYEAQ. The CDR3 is CASSYNTGATQYF. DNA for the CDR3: TGTGCCAGCAGCTACAACACCGGGGCTACGCAGTACTTT.

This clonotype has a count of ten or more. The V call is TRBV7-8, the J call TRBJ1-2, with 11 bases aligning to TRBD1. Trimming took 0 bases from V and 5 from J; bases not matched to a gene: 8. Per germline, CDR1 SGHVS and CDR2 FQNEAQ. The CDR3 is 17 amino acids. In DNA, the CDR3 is TGTGCCAGCAGCTTAGCGGGGGCCGGGACAGGGGGATATGGCTACACCTTC. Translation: CASSLAGAGTGGYGYTF.